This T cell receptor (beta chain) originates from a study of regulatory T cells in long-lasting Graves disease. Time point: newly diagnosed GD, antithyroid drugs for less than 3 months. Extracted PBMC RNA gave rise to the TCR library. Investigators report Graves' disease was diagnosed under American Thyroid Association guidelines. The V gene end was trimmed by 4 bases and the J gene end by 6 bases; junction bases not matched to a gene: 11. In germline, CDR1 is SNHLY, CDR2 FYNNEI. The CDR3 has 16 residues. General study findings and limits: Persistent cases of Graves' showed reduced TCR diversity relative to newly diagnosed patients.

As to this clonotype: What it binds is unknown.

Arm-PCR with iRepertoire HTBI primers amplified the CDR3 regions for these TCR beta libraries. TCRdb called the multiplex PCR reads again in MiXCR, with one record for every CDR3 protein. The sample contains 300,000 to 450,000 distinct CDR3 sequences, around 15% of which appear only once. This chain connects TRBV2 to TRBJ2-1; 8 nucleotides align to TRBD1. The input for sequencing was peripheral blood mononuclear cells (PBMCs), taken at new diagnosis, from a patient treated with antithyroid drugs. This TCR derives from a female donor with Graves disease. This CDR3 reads CASSVDGTGGINEQFF. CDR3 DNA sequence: TGTGCCAGCAGTGTGGACGGGACAGGAGGAATCAATGAGCAGTTCTTC.